This entry describes one T cell receptor (beta chain). Its antigen has not been determined. Nothing much larger sits one base from this clone, and base qualities are not available. The data belong to a study of blood T cell repertoires in COVID-19 (TCRdb year 2020). About the full investigation: Collaborator samples came from the United States, Italy and Spain and covered acute and convalescent phases of COVID-19. The prospective study material was composed of cDNA or gDNA derived from T cells, B-cell-depleted T cells, or PBMCs. Deeply sampled blood TCRbeta repertoires from subjects exposed to, actively infected with, or recovered from COVID-19 were included in the dataset. The repertoires were released in a freely available public database meant as a resource for research on the immune response to SARS-CoV-2. Samples were obtained from the ongoing ImmuneRACE study (first 160 participants) and from approximately 1,200 subjects provided by 6 global collaborators. The sample metadata nearly always contained a de-identified subject ID, COVID-19 status, age in years and sex. HLA class I and class II types, where available, came from metadata supplied by the sample provider rather than from assay-based typing. General findings and caveats noted by the study authors: The amount of clinical and demographic metadata varied by source and participant and was provided uncurated.

TCRbeta CDR3 regions were amplified from genomic DNA by means of the immunoSEQ Assay, a bias-controlled multiplex PCR. Regarding the original processing steps: Within the assay, amplification of reference gene primers was used to estimate how many nucleated cells each sample contained. To quantify the absolute abundance of each unique TCRbeta CDR3 rearrangement, sequence reads were collapsed and filtered. Productive Simpson clonality was computed per sample as the square root of Simpson's diversity index over productive rearrangements. TCRdb retrieved this table from immuneACCESS and kept in-frame rearrangements only. Not all clones are present; in checked studies, unresolved V genes account for under half, and no reason is known for the remainder. V and J calls and clone size are given by that table; D and trimming were obtained from the DNA. The sample data list around 78,000 clones, and around four fifths of these were observed just once. The ten largest clonotypes hold about 10% of the sample.

Each collaborating institution followed its own protocols to collect whole blood in K2EDTA tubes. For TCRbeta analysis, collaborator samples were shipped as frozen whole blood, as isolated PBMCs, or as DNA extracted from either sample type. Including cysteine and phenylalanine, the CDR3 has 13 amino acids. The retained sequence is limited to the CDR3, 39 bases, with the frame set at the first base. V loses 3 bases, J loses 5 bases, and the germline ends lie 9 bases apart. CDR1 and CDR2 (SGHDT, YYEEEE) derive from the germline V gene. This sequence uses TRBV5-6 and TRBJ1-5, and perhaps TRBD1 as D gene, on 6 matching bases. Specimen: peripheral blood. The clonotype comes from a human donor in a cohort sampled during active COVID-19. The bases are TGTGCCAGCAGCTGGGGGCGGGATCAGCCCCAGCATTTT. This codes for CASSWGRDQPQHF.